One and the same sample provided the 17 T cell receptor beta chains below, sequenced in a study of cytomegalovirus exposure and HLA in healthy donors. Primers for the PCR totalled 60 Vbeta and 13 Jbeta. Generated by immunoSEQ multiplex PCR, the TCRdb table keeps only in-frame clones and is missing some. The sample includes 200,000 to 250,000 clones, around four fifths seen only once; the top ten take 0.58%. The sequenced sample was PBMCs. The receptors were gathered from a woman aged 40 to 50 in good health and CMV-seronegative.

The chain couples TRBV10-2 to TRBJ2-1, with a possible D match to TRBD2 (6 bases). Per germline, CDR1 WSHSY and CDR2 SAAADI. Trimming took 8 bases from V and 7 from J, leaving 9 bases between them. The CDR3 sequence is 11 residues long. In nucleotides, the CDR3 is TGCGCCAGCGGGGGACTTAATGAGCAGTTCTTC. It encodes CASGGLNEQFF.

The V gene is TRBV30, the J gene TRBJ1-2; TRBD1 matches 7 bases. Germline loops: CDR1 GTSNPN, CDR2 SVGIG (reference sequence). Trimming at V came to 1 base and at J to 8 bases, leaving 13 bases not matched to a gene. This CDR3 spans 15 amino acids. CDR3 nucleotides: TGTGCCTGGAGTGGGACAGGATCTCACCCCCGGGGCTACACCTTC. Translating it yields CAWSGTGSHPRGYTF.

This clone appeared a few times. The chain uses TRBV2 and TRBJ1-5; D is undetermined. Germline-derived CDR1 and CDR2 are SNHLY and FYNNEI. The CDR3 is 13 amino acids. The V end lost 6 bases, the J end lost 0 bases, and 6 bases lay between the germline ends. The CDR3 DNA follows: TGTGCCAGCAGCCTGGCTAGCAATCAGCCCCAGCATTTT. Amino acid sequence: CASSLASNQPQHF.

This clone came up a few times. The chain joins TRBV5-1 to TRBJ1-5; 7 bases agree with TRBD1. The V and J ends lost 4 bases and 7 bases, in that order; junction bases with no gene match: 5. The CDR3 is made up of 13 amino acids. CDR1 and CDR2 (germline): SGHRS, YFSETQ. The CDR3 is CASSVGTEQPQHF. CDR3 coding DNA: TGCGCCAGCAGCGTCGGGACAGAGCAGCCCCAGCATTTT.

This clone was detected a few times. The chain is built from TRBV5-4 and TRBJ1-2; 9 bases line up with TRBD1. Per the germline V gene, CDR1 is SGHNT and CDR2 is YYREEE (reference sequence). V lost 6 bases to trimming and J lost 8 bases; unmatched junction nucleotides: 8. The CDR3 is made up of 13 amino acids. The CDR3 reads CASTGTQGAGYTF. In nucleotides, the CDR3 is TGTGCCAGCACCGGAACACAGGGGGCAGGCTACACCTTC.

This chain connects TRBV29-1 to TRBJ1-1; the D gene is possibly TRBD1 (6 bases). CDR3 length: 14 amino acids. Germline-derived CDR1 and CDR2 are SQVTM and ANQGSEA. Trimming took off 4 bases at V and 0 bases at J, with 12 bases between the two ends. The CDR3 protein is CSVVRDTMNTEAFF. The DNA of the CDR3 is TGCAGCGTTGTCAGGGACACCATGAACACTGAAGCTTTCTTT.

This sequence joins TRBV2 and TRBJ1-3; D gene uncertain. The CDR3 has 15 residues. V lost 7 bases and J lost 0, with 13 bases in between. The germline gives CDR1 SNHLY, CDR2 FYNNEI. This CDR3 is CASTTPGYSGNTIYF. CDR3 DNA sequence: TGTGCCAGCACTACCCCCGGGTACTCTGGAAACACCATATATTTT.

J is TRBJ1-2 and V is TRBV7-2; D unclear. The CDR3 runs to 13 residues. V was cut by 2 bases and J by 8 bases, with 12 bases left in between. Germline lookup yields CDR1 SGHTA and CDR2 FQGNSA. The CDR3 loop is CASSLQHGVGYTF. CDR3 DNA sequence: TGTGCCAGCAGCTTACAACACGGGGTCGGCTACACCTTC.

Concerning this clone itself: At one end, the junction sequence differs from germline, possibly due to a read error. In DNA, the CDR3 is TGTGCCAGCAGTTTAGGGCCCAAAAATTCACCCCTCCACTTT. It yields the protein CASSLGPKNSPLHF. The chain combines TRBV11-2 with TRBJ1-6; D is ambiguous. This CDR3 has 14 amino acids. Germline-derived CDR1 and CDR2 are SGHAT and FQNNGV.

This clone came up once. The V and J genes are TRBV19 and TRBJ1-4; 8 nucleotides align to TRBD1. Germline CDR1 and CDR2: LNHDA and SQIVND (reference sequence). V gave up 3 bases and J gave up 10 bases; unmatched junction bases: 10. CDR3 size: 15 residues. CDR3 residues: CASSIVGQGASKLFF. In nucleotides, the CDR3 is TGTGCCAGTAGTATTGTAGGCCAGGGGGCATCAAAACTGTTTTTT.

This chain connects TRBV11-2 to TRBJ1-6; D is unclear. The V end was cut by 6 bases, the J end by 8 bases, with 17 bases between. The CDR3 runs 15 residues. CDR1 is SGHAT and CDR2 is FQNNGV in the germline V gene. The CDR3 nucleotides are TGTGCCAGCAGTGCTCCGGGGTACCCGCATTCACCCCTCCACTTT. Its protein is CASSAPGYPHSPLHF.

The chain's CDR3 is CSPRGQGTPNSNQPQHF. CDR3 nucleotides: TGCAGCCCGAGGGGACAGGGGACCCCCAACAGCAATCAGCCCCAGCATTTT. V and J are TRBV29-1 and TRBJ1-5; 10 bases are shared with TRBD1. V trimming: 8 bases; J trimming: 1 base; junction bases outside the gene matches: 14. The CDR3 is 17 amino acids. Germline loops: CDR1 SQVTM, CDR2 ANQGSEA.

This CDR3 is CASNTFTGTGGSPLHF. The CDR3 nucleotides read TGTGCCAGCAACACTTTCACCGGGACAGGGGGTTCACCCCTCCACTTT. The V and J genes are TRBV7-2 and TRBJ1-6; 11 nucleotides align to TRBD1. The CDR3 covers 16 residues. The germline V gene encodes CDR1 SGHTA and CDR2 FQGNSA. V trimming: 7 bases; J trimming: 9 bases; junction bases outside the gene matches: 11.

The V and J genes are TRBV27 and TRBJ2-7, with 7 bases that match TRBD2. Germline lookup yields CDR1 MNHEY and CDR2 SMNVEV (reference sequence). The V gene end was trimmed by 5 bases and the J gene end by 0 bases; junction bases not matched to a gene: 10. This CDR3 contains 16 residues. The CDR3, as DNA: TGTGCCAGCAGTACCCCACGCGGGGAGGGCTCCTACGAGCAGTACTTC. It is translated as CASSTPRGEGSYEQYF.

A word on this clone: The junction departs from the called germline gene at one end, perhaps through a read error. This sample includes further DNA sequences coding for the same CDR3. V is TRBV18 and J is TRBJ1-5, with 9 bases fitting TRBD1. The CDR3 covers 13 residues. Germline V gene data show CDR1 as KGHSH and CDR2 as LQKENI. CDR3 sequence (DNA): TGCGCCAGCCAAGGACAGGGGAATCAGCCCCAGCATTTT. It codes for CASQGQGNQPQHF.

The chain has TRBV18 and TRBJ1-2; unclear D gene. CDR1 and CDR2 (germline): KGHSH, LQKENI. CDR3 length: 14 residues. With 3 bases removed from V and 5 bases from J, the gap between germline ends came to 13 bases. CDR3 in DNA: TGTGCCAGCTCACCCCCGTCCAGCGAGTATGGCTACACCTTC. It yields the protein CASSPPSSEYGYTF.

The chain is built from TRBV2 and TRBJ2-2, with D uncertain. The CDR3 has 11 amino acids. Germline V gene sequence: CDR1 SNHLY, CDR2 FYNNEI. The V end lost 5 bases, the J end lost 5 bases, and 3 bases lay between the germline ends. Here the CDR3 DNA reads TGTGCCAGCAGTCCGACCGGGGAGCTGTTTTTT. It specifies CASSPTGELFF.